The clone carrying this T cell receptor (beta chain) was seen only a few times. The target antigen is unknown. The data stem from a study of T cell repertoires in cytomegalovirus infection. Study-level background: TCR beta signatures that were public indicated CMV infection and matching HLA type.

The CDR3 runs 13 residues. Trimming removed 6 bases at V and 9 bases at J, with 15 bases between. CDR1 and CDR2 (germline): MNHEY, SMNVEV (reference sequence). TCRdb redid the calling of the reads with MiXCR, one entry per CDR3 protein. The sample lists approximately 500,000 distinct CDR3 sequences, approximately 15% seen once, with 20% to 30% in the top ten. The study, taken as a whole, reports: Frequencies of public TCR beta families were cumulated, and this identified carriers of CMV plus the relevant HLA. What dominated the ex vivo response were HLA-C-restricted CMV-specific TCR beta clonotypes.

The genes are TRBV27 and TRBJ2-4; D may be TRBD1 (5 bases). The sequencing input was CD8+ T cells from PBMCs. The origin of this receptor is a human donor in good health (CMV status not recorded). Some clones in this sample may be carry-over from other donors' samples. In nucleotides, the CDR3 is TGTGCCAGCAGCATTTCCGGCAGGGTCATTCAGTACTTC. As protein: CASSISGRVIQYF.